This is a list of T cell receptor beta chains from one sample in a study of T cell changes during pregnancy in multiple sclerosis. Produced via immunoSEQ multiplex PCR; TCRdb's table is partial and in-frame only. The sample has 15,000 to 20,000 clones, around 86% seen once; the top ten hold approximately 5.5%. This sample comprised CD8+ T cells from peripheral blood mononuclear cells, obtained in the third trimester of pregnancy. These receptors were taken from a female donor in good health, enrolled as a control in a pregnancy study. CDR3s include the opening cysteine and the closing phenylalanine or tryptophan. The D gene is left open where the match is weak. The size of a clone is reported for some rows only, either as once, few or many, or as a class for expanded clones.

.,13,TRBV2,.,TRBJ1-1,CASSVGASTEAFF,TGTGCCAGCAGTGTTGGGGCATCCACTGAAGCTTTCTTT
.,15,TRBV27,once,TRBJ2-7,CASSSPGTQGYEQYF,TGTGCCAGCAGTTCCCCGGGGACACAGGGCTACGAGCAGTACTTC
.,16,TRBV9,.,TRBJ2-2,CASSVDPGGSAGELFF,TGTGCCAGCAGCGTAGACCCAGGTGGTTCCGCCGGGGAGCTGTTTTTT
TRBD1,13,TRBV19,.,TRBJ2-2,CASTRGRTGELFF,TGTGCCAGTACCAGGGGGCGCACCGGGGAGCTGTTTTTT
.,14,TRBV2,.,TRBJ1-4,CASRSGGDNEKLFF,TGTGCCAGCAGATCGGGAGGGGATAATGAAAAACTGTTTTTT
.,15,TRBV6-1,.,TRBJ1-2,CASSEVVSPVYGYTF,TGTGCCAGCAGTGAAGTAGTTTCGCCCGTCTATGGCTACACCTTC
TRBD2,14,TRBV28,.,TRBJ2-7,CASSFPGLSYEQYF,TGTGCCAGCAGTTTCCCGGGACTATCCTACGAGCAGTACTTC
TRBD1,17,TRBV7-9,.,TRBJ2-2,CASSSPYRDRDTGELFF,TGTGCCAGCAGCTCCCCATACCGGGACAGGGACACCGGGGAGCTGTTTTTT
.,24,TRBV30,.,TRBJ2-2,CAWSLHGQGGVLAGRPANTGELFF,TGTGCCTGGAGTCTCCACGGACAGGGGGGGGTACTAGCGGGGCGTCCCGCGAACACCGGGGAGCTGTTTTTT
.,12,TRBV5-1,.,TRBJ2-1,CASSFEGNEQFF,TGCGCCAGCAGCTTTGAGGGCAATGAGCAGTTCTTC
TRBD1,15,TRBV5-1,.,TRBJ1-4,CASSDGDRAQEKLFF,TGCGCCAGCAGCGATGGGGACAGGGCCCAGGAAAAACTGTTTTTT
.,13,TRBV7-9,.,TRBJ2-7,CASSFADRYEQYF,TGTGCCAGCAGCTTTGCCGACAGATACGAGCAGTACTTC
TRBD1,15,TRBV28,.,TRBJ1-2,CASSLRQGGGYGYTF,TGTGCCAGCAGTTTAAGACAGGGGGGAGGGTATGGCTACACCTTC
.,13,TRBV5-1,medium-sized,TRBJ2-7,CASSLKGNNEQYF,TGCGCCAGCAGCTTGAAGGGGAACAACGAGCAGTACTTC
TRBD1,16,TRBV7-9,.,TRBJ2-5,CASSFAGTGDGETQYF,TGTGCCAGCAGCTTCGCGGGGACAGGGGATGGGGAGACCCAGTACTTC
TRBD1,15,TRBV4-2,.,TRBJ1-2,CASSQEWQGAGGYTF,TGTGCCAGCAGCCAAGAATGGCAGGGGGCTGGAGGCTACACCTTC
.,16,TRBV19,.,TRBJ1-6,CASSMVPFGYNSPLHF,TGTGCCAGTAGTATGGTCCCGTTCGGTTATAATTCACCCCTCCACTTT
.,13,TRBV14,.,TRBJ1-2,CASSLDSDYGYTF,TGTGCCAGCAGCCTGGACAGTGACTATGGCTACACCTTC
.,12,TRBV4-2,.,TRBJ1-1,CASSQRDSEAFF,TGTGCCAGCAGCCAGCGAGACTCCGAAGCTTTCTTT
TRBD2,16,TRBV13,once,TRBJ2-1,CASSAYSGEWDNEQFF,TGTGCCAGCAGCGCCTATAGCGGGGAGTGGGACAATGAGCAGTTCTTC
TRBD2,16,TRBV6-1,.,TRBJ2-7,CASSEPSGGFPYEQYF,TGTGCCAGCAGTGAACCTAGCGGGGGATTCCCCTACGAGCAGTACTTC
.,17,TRBV7-2,.,TRBJ1-1,CASSLGEVGASNTEAFF,TGTGCCAGCAGCTTAGGAGAGGTAGGGGCCTCGAACACTGAAGCTTTCTTT
.,15,TRBV29-1,.,TRBJ2-7,CSVEKPDSSSYEQYF,TGCAGCGTTGAAAAACCGGACAGCAGCTCCTACGAGCAGTACTTC
TRBD2,14,TRBV9,.,TRBJ2-5,CASKRGDSQETQYF,TGTGCCAGCAAGCGGGGGGACTCCCAGGAGACCCAGTACTTC
.,18,TRBV28,medium-sized,TRBJ1-2,CASSPPPWPTRQGNGYTF,TGTGCCAGCAGTCCCCCTCCCTGGCCGACCCGCCAGGGCAATGGCTACACCTTC
.,15,TRBV4-3,.,TRBJ2-7,CASSQDSASSYEQYF,TGCGCCAGCAGCCAAGATTCCGCTAGCTCCTACGAGCAGTACTTC
.,15,TRBV27,.,TRBJ1-1,CASSPGDTPDTEAFF,TGTGCCAGCAGTCCCGGGGACACTCCGGACACTGAAGCTTTCTTT
.,16,TRBV5-6,.,TRBJ1-1,CASSLELNIMNTEAFF,TGTGCCAGCAGCTTGGAACTAAATATCATGAACACTGAAGCTTTCTTT
TRBD1,15,TRBV27,once,TRBJ2-7,CASSYTGAPPDEQYF,TGTGCCAGCAGTTATACAGGGGCCCCCCCGGACGAGCAGTACTTC
TRBD1,15,TRBV28,.,TRBJ1-2,CASRTAGGLNYGYTF,TGTGCCAGCAGGACTGCAGGGGGCCTTAACTATGGCTACACCTTC
.,20,TRBV10-3,once,TRBJ1-6,CAISEATTPKGTGPTSPLHF,TGTGCCATCAGTGAGGCAACGACTCCTAAAGGAACCGGCCCTACTTCACCCCTCCACTTT
.,13,TRBV6-1,.,TRBJ1-1,CASINAGNTEAFF,TGTGCCAGCATTAACGCGGGGAACACTGAAGCTTTCTTT
TRBD1,15,TRBV7-3,few,TRBJ2-3,CASSQTGQGADTQYF,TGTGCCAGCAGCCAGACTGGACAGGGGGCAGATACGCAGTATTTT
.,13,TRBV6-5,.,TRBJ2-1,CASGERGYNEQFF,TGTGCCAGCGGGGAAAGGGGGTACAATGAGCAGTTCTTC
.,16,TRBV4-3,once,TRBJ2-5,CASSQPRAVKGETQYF,TGCGCCAGCAGCCAACCCCGGGCCGTCAAGGGGGAGACCCAGTACTTC
.,12,TRBV7-9,.,TRBJ1-4,CASSRDKEKLFF,TGTGCCAGCAGCCGGGACAAAGAAAAACTGTTTTTT
TRBD1,15,TRBV4-3,.,TRBJ1-1,CASSQDTGGWTEAFF,TGCGCCAGCAGCCAAGATACAGGGGGTTGGACTGAAGCTTTCTTT
.,12,TRBV9,.,TRBJ2-2,CASRGDTGELFF,TGTGCCAGCAGGGGCGACACCGGGGAGCTGTTTTTT
TRBD1,15,TRBV13,once,TRBJ2-3,CASSPRTGGRDTQYF,TGTGCCAGCAGCCCTCGGACAGGGGGAAGAGATACGCAGTATTTT
TRBD2,16,TRBV5-4,.,TRBJ2-1,CASSTAGGRSYNEQFF,TGTGCCAGCAGCACCGCGGGGGGCCGCTCCTACAATGAGCAGTTCTTC
.,15,TRBV11-2,.,TRBJ1-4,CASSLVTERNEKLFF,TGTGCCAGCAGCTTAGTGACAGAACGTAATGAAAAACTGTTTTTT
TRBD2,15,TRBV15,.,TRBJ2-1,CATSILAGGPNEQFF,TGTGCCACCAGCATACTAGCGGGGGGTCCCAATGAGCAGTTCTTC
TRBD1,14,TRBV7-3,.,TRBJ2-1,CASSPDRGQNEQFF,TGTGCCAGCAGCCCCGACAGGGGGCAGAATGAGCAGTTCTTC
TRBD1,13,TRBV28,.,TRBJ2-7,CASRDRVTYEQYF,TGTGCCAGCCGGGACAGGGTCACCTACGAGCAGTACTTC
TRBD2,16,TRBV7-9,once,TRBJ2-1,CASSGLAGPPYNEQFF,TGTGCCAGCAGCGGACTAGCGGGGCCCCCGTACAATGAGCAGTTCTTC
.,12,TRBV6-4,.,TRBJ2-1,CASSDRGNEQFF,TGTGCCAGCAGTGACAGGGGTAATGAGCAGTTCTTC
.,13,TRBV15,.,TRBJ2-7,CATSGRGAHEQYF,TGTGCCACCAGCGGCAGGGGTGCCCACGAGCAGTACTTC
.,15,TRBV9,.,TRBJ2-3,CASSVDAGPADTQYF,TGTGCCAGCAGCGTAGATGCGGGACCCGCAGATACGCAGTATTTT
.,15,TRBV6-5,once,TRBJ1-2,CASSLQGSPGYGYTF,TGTGCCAGCAGTCTCCAGGGGTCCCCCGGATATGGCTACACCTTC
TRBD1,13,TRBV29-1,.,TRBJ2-1,CSATGTGGREQFF,TGCAGCGCCACCGGGACAGGGGGCCGTGAGCAGTTCTTC
TRBD1,15,TRBV7-9,.,TRBJ2-7,CASSLGDRDSYEQYF,TGTGCCAGCAGCTTAGGCGACAGGGACTCCTACGAGCAGTACTTC
.,14,TRBV2,.,TRBJ1-1,CASRWDNDDTEAFF,TGTGCCAGCAGGTGGGACAACGACGACACTGAAGCTTTCTTT
TRBD1,14,TRBV5-1,medium-sized,TRBJ1-4,CASSPRGRYEKLFF,TGCGCCAGCAGCCCAAGGGGGCGTTATGAAAAACTGTTTTTT